This T cell receptor (beta chain) was identified during a study of blood T cell repertoires in COVID-19 (TCRdb year 2020). About the full investigation: Collaborator samples came from the United States, Italy and Spain and covered acute and convalescent phases of COVID-19. The dataset comprised deeply sampled blood TCRbeta repertoires from subjects exposed to, actively infected with, or recovered from COVID-19. The samples were drawn from two sources: the first 160 participants of the ongoing ImmuneRACE study, and fewer than 1,500 subjects contributed by 6 global collaborators. The repertoires were released in a freely available public database intended as a resource for research on the immune response to SARS-CoV-2. HLA class I and class II types, where available, came from metadata supplied by the sample provider rather than from assay-based typing. The sample metadata nearly always contained a de-identified subject ID, COVID-19 status, age in years and sex. The prospective study material was composed of cDNA or gDNA derived from T cells, B-cell-depleted T cells, or PBMCs. What the study reported, not specific to this receptor: The amount of clinical and demographic metadata varied by source and participant and was provided uncurated.

Samples from volunteer blood donors who had recovered from COVID-19 were contributed by a second Seattle source. Whole blood was collected in K2EDTA tubes by collaborating institutions according to the institutions' own protocols. For TCRbeta analysis, collaborators shipped samples in one of three forms: frozen whole blood, isolated PBMCs, or DNA extracted from either of those sample types. Trimming removed 3 bases from V and 7 bases from J, leaving 10 bases between the germline ends. From a lookup of the germline V gene, CDR1 and CDR2 are SGHTA and FQGTGA. From cysteine to phenylalanine, the CDR3 is 13 amino acids long. Kept here is only the CDR3 DNA, which spans 39 bases and is read in frame from base 1. TCRbeta CDR3 regions were amplified from genomic DNA using the immunoSEQ Assay, a bias-controlled multiplex PCR. As for how the authors treated the data: Nucleated cell counts per sample were estimated from amplification of reference gene primers within the assay. To quantify the absolute abundance of each unique TCRbeta CDR3 rearrangement, sequence reads were collapsed and filtered. For each sample, productive Simpson clonality was calculated as the square root of Simpson's diversity index over productive rearrangements. What TCRdb holds here is the immuneACCESS table cut down to in-frame rearrangements. Part of the clones is not present; checked against another copy, under half of the missing clones reflect an unresolved V gene, and the others are unexplained. That table gives V, J and clone size, and the DNA gave D and trimming. The sample records under 300,000 clones, approximately 83% of which are singletons. The biggest ten clones account for about 1.9% of the sample.

In regard to this clone: Which antigen it targets is not known. Per-base quality was not reported, and no clone a single base away is much larger than it.

Sequences were obtained from peripheral blood. The sequence joins TRBV7-3 to TRBJ2-1; the D gene is perhaps TRBD1, from 6 matching bases. The sequence was collected from a young man who had recovered from COVID-19. At the DNA level, the sequence is TGTGCCAGCAGCTTGGGGGCTGGGAATGAGCAGTTCTTC. This is translated as CASSLGAGNEQFF.